This T cell receptor beta chain was observed in a study of blood T cell repertoires in COVID-19. CDR1 is SEHNR and CDR2 is FQNEAQ in the germline V gene (reference sequence). Between the trimmed V and J ends, which lost 5 bases and 12 bases, there was a span of 17 bases. The CDR3 spans 13 residues. Sequenced by immunoSEQ multiplex PCR; TCRdb stores in-frame clones only, minus some. This sample yields about 310,000 clones, of which around 89% are seen a single time; around a tenth belongs to the top ten. Material for sequencing was PBMCs or T cells enriched from blood (not recorded which). This TCR was recovered from a woman aged 40 to 50 who had recovered from COVID-19. The J gene is TRBJ2-1, the V gene TRBV7-9; D is unclear. The CDR3 loop is CASSPPARWLQFF. In DNA form, the CDR3 reads TGTGCCAGCAGCCCTCCGGCTAGATGGTTGCAGTTCTTC.